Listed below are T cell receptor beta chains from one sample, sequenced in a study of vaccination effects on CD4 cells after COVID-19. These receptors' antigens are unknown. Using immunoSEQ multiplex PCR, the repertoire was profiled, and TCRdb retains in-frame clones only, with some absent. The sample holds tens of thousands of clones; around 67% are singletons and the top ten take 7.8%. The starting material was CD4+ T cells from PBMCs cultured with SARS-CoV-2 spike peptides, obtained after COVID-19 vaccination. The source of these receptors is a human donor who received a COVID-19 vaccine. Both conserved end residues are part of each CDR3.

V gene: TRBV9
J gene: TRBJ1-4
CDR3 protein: CASSPERWGRATNEKLFF

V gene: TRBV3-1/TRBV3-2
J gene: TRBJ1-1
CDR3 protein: CASSQAGVSTEAFF

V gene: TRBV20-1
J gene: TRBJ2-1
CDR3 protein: CSASRGDMNNEQFF

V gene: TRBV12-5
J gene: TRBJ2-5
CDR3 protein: CASSRQAETQYF

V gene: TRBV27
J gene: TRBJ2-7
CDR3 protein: CASSFDDRPYEQYF

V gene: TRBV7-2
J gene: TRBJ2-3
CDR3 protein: CASSFGWGDTQYF

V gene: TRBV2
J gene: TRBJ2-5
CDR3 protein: CASSVLAGGGETQYF

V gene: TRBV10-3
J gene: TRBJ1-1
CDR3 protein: CAISESNSGGAFF

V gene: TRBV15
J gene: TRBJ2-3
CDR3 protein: CATSRDTDTQYF

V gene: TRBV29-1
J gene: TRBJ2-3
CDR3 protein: CSGWGGTQYF

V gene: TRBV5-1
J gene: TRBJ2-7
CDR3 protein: CASSLGLRTTYEQYF

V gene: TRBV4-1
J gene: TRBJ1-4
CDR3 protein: CASSQTGGILTNEKLFF

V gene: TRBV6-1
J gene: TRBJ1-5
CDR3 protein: CASSVASNQPQHF

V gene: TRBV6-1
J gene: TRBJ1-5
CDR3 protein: CASSDSENSNQPQHF

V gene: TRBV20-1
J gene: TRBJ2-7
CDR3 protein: CSASSARFPYEQYF